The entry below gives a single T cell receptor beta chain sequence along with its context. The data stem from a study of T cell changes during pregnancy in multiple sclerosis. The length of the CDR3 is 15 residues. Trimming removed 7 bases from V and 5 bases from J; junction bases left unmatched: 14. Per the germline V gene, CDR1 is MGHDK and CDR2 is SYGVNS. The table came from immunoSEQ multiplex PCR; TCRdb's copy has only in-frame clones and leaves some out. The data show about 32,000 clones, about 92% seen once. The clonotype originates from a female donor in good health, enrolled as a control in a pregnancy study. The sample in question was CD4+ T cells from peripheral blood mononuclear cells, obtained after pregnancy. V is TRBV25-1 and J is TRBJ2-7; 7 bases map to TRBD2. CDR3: CASIPIGGRGNEQYF. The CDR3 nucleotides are TGTGCCAGCATCCCAATCGGTGGGAGGGGTAACGAGCAGTACTTC.